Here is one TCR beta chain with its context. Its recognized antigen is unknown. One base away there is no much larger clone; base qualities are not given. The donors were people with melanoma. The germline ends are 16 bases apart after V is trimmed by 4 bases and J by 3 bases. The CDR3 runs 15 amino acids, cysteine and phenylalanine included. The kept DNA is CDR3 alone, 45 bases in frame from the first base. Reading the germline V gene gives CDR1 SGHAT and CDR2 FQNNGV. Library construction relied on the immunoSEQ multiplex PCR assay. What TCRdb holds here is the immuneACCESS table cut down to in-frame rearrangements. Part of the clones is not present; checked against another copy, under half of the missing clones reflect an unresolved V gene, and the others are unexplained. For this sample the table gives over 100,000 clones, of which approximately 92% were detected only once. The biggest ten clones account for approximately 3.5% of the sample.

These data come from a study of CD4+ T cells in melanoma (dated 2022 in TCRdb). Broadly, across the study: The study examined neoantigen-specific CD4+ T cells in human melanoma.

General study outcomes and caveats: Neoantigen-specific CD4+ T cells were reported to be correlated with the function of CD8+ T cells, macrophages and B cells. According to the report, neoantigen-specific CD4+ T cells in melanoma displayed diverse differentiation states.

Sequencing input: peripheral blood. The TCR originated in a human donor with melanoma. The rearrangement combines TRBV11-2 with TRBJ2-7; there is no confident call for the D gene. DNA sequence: TGTGCCAGCAGCTCTCGGACGGGTTCCGACTACGAGCAGTACTTC. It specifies CASSSRTGSDYEQYF. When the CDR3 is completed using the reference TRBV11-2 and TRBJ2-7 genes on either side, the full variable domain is EAGVAQSPRYKIIEKRQSVAFWCNPISGHATLYWYQQILGQGPKLLIQFQNNGVVDDSQLPKDRFSAERLKGVDSTLKIQPAKLEDSAVYLCASSSRTGSDYEQYFGPGTRLTVT.